Below, 4 T cell receptor beta chains from the same sample are listed, as sequenced in a study of control samples from healthy donors and cancer patients. Clones were read by immunoSEQ multiplex PCR, and TCRdb kept only the in-frame ones, dropping some. This table has about 120,000 clones, 75% to 90% appearing once. Sequenced material: PBMCs. The receptors here all came from a woman in her forties or fifties with colorectal cancer.

The V gene is TRBV7-8, the J gene TRBJ2-5; the match to TRBD2 covers 9 bases. The CDR3 contains 18 residues. From germline, CDR1 is SGHVS and CDR2 FQNEAQ. With V trimmed by 7 bases and J by 4 bases, 19 bases remained unmatched. CDR3 in amino acids: CASTKPSVIAGETETQYF. The CDR3, as DNA: TGTGCCAGCACCAAACCTTCGGTAATAGCGGGAGAAACAGAGACCCAGTACTTC.

This clone has a handful of counts. The V call is TRBV28, the J call TRBJ1-6, with 9 nucleotides matching TRBD1. The germline V gene encodes CDR1 MDHEN and CDR2 SYDVKM. The junction had 6 bases not matched to a gene; V was cut back by 3 bases and J by 9 bases. The length of the CDR3 is 15 residues. CDR3 bases: TGTGCCAGCAGTTTCAAGGCGGACAGGGGTTCACCCCTCCACTTT. It codes for CASSFKADRGSPLHF.

The V and J genes are TRBV20-1 and TRBJ2-4; TRBD2 matches 8 bases. CDR1 is DFQATT and CDR2 is SNEGSKA in the germline V gene (reference sequence). V was pared by 3 bases and J by 5 bases, with 9 bases of the junction left unmatched. The CDR3 has 15 residues. The CDR3 sequence: CSASLGGRRENIQYF. The CDR3 DNA is TGCAGTGCTAGTCTGGGCGGGAGGAGAGAAAACATTCAGTACTTC.

The chain links TRBV7-9 to TRBJ1-6; D is unclear. Germline V lookup: CDR1 SEHNR, CDR2 FQNEAQ (reference sequence). V was clipped by 3 bases and J by 10 bases, with 7 bases between them. The CDR3 has 12 residues. The CDR3 DNA reads TGTGCCAGCAGCTTTGGAGAGTCACCCCTCCACTTT. Amino acids: CASSFGESPLHF.